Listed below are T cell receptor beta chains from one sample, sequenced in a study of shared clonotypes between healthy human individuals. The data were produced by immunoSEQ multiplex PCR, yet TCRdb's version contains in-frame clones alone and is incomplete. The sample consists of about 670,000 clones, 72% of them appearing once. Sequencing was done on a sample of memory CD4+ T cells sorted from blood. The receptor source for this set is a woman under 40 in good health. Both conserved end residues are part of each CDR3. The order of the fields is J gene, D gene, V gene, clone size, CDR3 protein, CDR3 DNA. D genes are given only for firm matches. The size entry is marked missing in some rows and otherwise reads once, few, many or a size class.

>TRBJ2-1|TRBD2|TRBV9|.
CASSVVGTSIHEQFF
TGTGCCAGCAGCGTAGTCGGGACTAGCATCCATGAGCAGTTCTTC
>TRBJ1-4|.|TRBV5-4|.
CASSFWEGGEKLFF
TGTGCCAGCAGCTTTTGGGAAGGGGGTGAAAAACTGTTTTTT
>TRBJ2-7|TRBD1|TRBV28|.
CASSSQGQGYEQYF
TGTGCCAGCAGTTCTCAGGGACAGGGGTACGAGCAGTACTTC
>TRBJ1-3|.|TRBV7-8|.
CASSLGELGNTIYF
TGTGCCAGCAGCTTAGGGGAGCTTGGAAACACCATATATTTT
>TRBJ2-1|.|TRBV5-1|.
CASSLTQGHEQFF
TGCGCCAGCAGCTTGACACAGGGCCATGAGCAGTTCTTC
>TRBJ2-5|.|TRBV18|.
CASSMTGLETQYF
TGTGCCAGCTCTATGACAGGTTTAGAGACCCAGTACTTC
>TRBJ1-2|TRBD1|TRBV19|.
CASKEGQGYYGYTF
TGTGCCAGTAAAGAAGGACAGGGGTACTATGGCTACACCTTC
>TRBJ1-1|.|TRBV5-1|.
CASSYLTLGTEAFF
TGCGCCAGCAGCTACCTGACCCTGGGCACTGAAGCTTTCTTT
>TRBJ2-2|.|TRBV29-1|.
CSVSGGTLIRGELFF
TGCAGCGTGTCTGGAGGGACGCTTATTAGGGGGGAGCTGTTTTTT
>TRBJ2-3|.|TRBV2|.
CARNGVNTDTQYF
TGTGCCAGGAACGGAGTAAACACAGATACGCAGTATTTT
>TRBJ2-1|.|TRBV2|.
CASSKNNEQFF
TGTGCCAGCAGTAAAAACAATGAGCAGTTCTTC
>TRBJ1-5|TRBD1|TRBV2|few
CASSGTGDQPQHF
TGTGCCAGCAGCGGGACAGGGGATCAGCCCCAGCATTTT
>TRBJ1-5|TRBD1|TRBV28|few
CASTRQGDQPQHF
TGTGCCAGCACCCGACAGGGCGATCAGCCCCAGCATTTT
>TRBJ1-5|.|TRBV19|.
CASSVKTDYSNQPQHF
TGTGCCAGTAGTGTAAAGACAGATTATAGCAATCAGCCCCAGCATTTT
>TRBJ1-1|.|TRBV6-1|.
CASTSRGATEAFF
TGTGCCAGCACCAGTAGGGGGGCGACTGAAGCTTTCTTT
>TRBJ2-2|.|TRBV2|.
CASSAPRGSGELFF
TGTGCCAGCAGTGCCCCTAGGGGGTCCGGGGAGCTGTTTTTT
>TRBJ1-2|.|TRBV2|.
CASRGTGFGYTF
TGTGCCAGCAGGGGAACAGGGTTTGGCTACACCTTC
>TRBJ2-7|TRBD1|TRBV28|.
CASSFPRGRRDRASYEQYF
TGTGCCAGCAGTTTTCCGCGAGGCCGTAGGGACAGGGCGTCCTACGAGCAGTACTTC
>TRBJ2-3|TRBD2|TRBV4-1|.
CASSQGLADTQYF
TGCGCCAGCAGCCAAGGACTAGCGGATACGCAGTATTTT
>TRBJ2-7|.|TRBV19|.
CASSRDSFSYEQYF
TGTGCCAGTAGTAGGGACTCCTTCTCCTACGAGCAGTACTTC
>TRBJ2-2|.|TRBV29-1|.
CSVLSNTGELFF
TGCAGCGTTTTATCGAACACCGGGGAGCTGTTTTTT
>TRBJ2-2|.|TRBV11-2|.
CASSWQTGELFF
TGTGCCAGCAGTTGGCAGACCGGGGAGCTGTTTTTT
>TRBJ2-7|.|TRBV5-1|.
CASSLATDSYEQYF
TGCGCCAGCAGCTTGGCTACGGATTCCTACGAGCAGTACTTC
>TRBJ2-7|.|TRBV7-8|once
CASSFGWQIPYEQYF
TGTGCCAGCAGCTTTGGGTGGCAGATTCCCTACGAGCAGTACTTC
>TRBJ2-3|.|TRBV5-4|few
CASSPDWSTDTQYF
TGTGCCAGCAGCCCCGACTGGAGCACAGATACGCAGTATTTT
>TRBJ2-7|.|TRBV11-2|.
CASSLSGSSYEQYF
TGTGCCAGCAGCTTGAGCGGTTCCTCCTACGAGCAGTACTTC
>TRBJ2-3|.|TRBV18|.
CASTRYSLRNTDTQYF
TGTGCCAGCACCCGATACTCTCTCAGGAACACAGATACGCAGTATTTT
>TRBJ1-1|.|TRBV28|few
CASREGGKAEAFF
TGTGCCAGCAGGGAAGGGGGGAAGGCTGAAGCTTTCTTT
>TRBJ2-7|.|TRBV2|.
CASSEGPPGEQYF
TGTGCCAGCAGTGAGGGCCCGCCGGGCGAGCAGTACTTC
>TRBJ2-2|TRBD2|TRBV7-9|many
CASSTRSGSANTGELFF
TGTGCCAGCAGCACGCGCAGCGGGAGCGCGAACACCGGGGAGCTGTTTTTT
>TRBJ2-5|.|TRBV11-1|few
CASSSAGAQYF
TGTGCCAGCAGCTCGGCTGGGGCCCAGTACTTC
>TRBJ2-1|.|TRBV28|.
CASSLRVSYNEQFF
TGTGCCAGCAGTTTGAGAGTTTCCTACAATGAGCAGTTCTTC
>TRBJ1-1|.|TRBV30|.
CAWSTFMNTEAFF
TGTGCCTGGAGTACGTTTATGAACACTGAAGCTTTCTTT
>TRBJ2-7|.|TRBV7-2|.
CASSGGLSSYEQYF
TGTGCCAGCAGCGGGGGGCTGAGCTCCTACGAGCAGTACTTC
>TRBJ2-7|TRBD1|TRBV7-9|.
CASSSGTGVAYEQYF
TGTGCCAGCAGCTCCGGGACAGGGGTTGCCTACGAGCAGTACTTC
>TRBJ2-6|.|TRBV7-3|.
CASSLNQRPGANVLTF
TGTGCCAGCAGCTTAAATCAGAGGCCTGGGGCCAACGTCCTGACTTTC